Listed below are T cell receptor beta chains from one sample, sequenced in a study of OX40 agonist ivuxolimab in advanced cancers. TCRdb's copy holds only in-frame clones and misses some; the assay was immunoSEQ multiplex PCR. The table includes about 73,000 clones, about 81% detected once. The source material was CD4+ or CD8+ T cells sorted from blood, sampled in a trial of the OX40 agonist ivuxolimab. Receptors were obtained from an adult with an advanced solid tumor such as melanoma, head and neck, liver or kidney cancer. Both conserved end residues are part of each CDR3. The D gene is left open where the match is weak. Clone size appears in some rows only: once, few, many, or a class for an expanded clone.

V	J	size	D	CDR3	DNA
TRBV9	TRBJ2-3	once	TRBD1	CASSVAEGGRTDTQYF	TGTGCCAGCAGCGTAGCCGAAGGGGGCCGGACAGATACGCAGTATTTT
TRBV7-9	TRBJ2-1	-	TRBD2	CASSWDLLQRGASYNEQFF	TGTGCCAGCAGCTGGGATCTGTTACAGCGGGGGGCTTCCTACAATGAGCAGTTCTTC
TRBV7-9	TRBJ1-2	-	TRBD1	CASSQDSTGGANGYTF	TGTGCCAGCAGCCAAGACTCGACAGGGGGCGCGAATGGCTACACCTTC
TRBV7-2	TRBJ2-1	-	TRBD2	CASSASSGSYNEQFF	TGTGCCAGCAGCGCATCTAGCGGCAGCTACAATGAGCAGTTCTTC
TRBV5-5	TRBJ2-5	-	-	CASSVGETQYF	TGTGCCAGCAGCGTAGGAGAGACCCAGTACTTC
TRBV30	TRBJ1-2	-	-	CAWSPTGPNYGYTF	TGTGCCTGGAGCCCCACGGGCCCTAACTATGGCTACACCTTC
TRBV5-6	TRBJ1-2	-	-	CASSVRQTRFEDGYTF	TGTGCCAGCAGCGTTCGACAGACCAGGTTTGAGGATGGCTACACCTTC
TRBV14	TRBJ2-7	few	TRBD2	CASSPRLAGGYEQYF	TGTGCCAGCAGCCCCCGACTAGCGGGAGGCTACGAGCAGTACTTC
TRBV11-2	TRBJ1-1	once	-	CASSLVQGMGEAFF	TGTGCCAGCAGCTTAGTTCAGGGTATGGGTGAAGCTTTCTTT
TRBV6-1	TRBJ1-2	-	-	CASSGRGTNYGYTF	TGTGCCAGCAGTGGGCGGGGGACTAACTATGGCTACACCTTC
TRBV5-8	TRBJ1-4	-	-	CASSLPRMGAF	TGTGCCAGCAGCTTACCACGGATGGGGGCTTTT
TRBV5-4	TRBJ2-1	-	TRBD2	CASSLSAGLSYNEQFF	TGTGCCAGCAGCTTGTCAGCGGGACTCTCCTACAATGAGCAGTTCTTC
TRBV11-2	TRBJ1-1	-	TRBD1	CASSFRGQGSQEAFF	TGTGCCAGCAGCTTCCGCGGACAGGGGTCTCAGGAAGCTTTCTTT
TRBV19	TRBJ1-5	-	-	CASSINRYQPQHF	TGTGCCAGTAGTATCAACAGATATCAGCCCCAGCATTTT
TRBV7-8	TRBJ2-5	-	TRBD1	CASSPPLRQGKTQYF	TGTGCCAGCAGCCCTCCGTTACGACAGGGGAAGACCCAGTACTTC
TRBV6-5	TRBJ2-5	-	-	CASSYSGGRETQYF	TGTGCCAGCAGTTACTCCGGGGGTCGGGAGACCCAGTACTTC
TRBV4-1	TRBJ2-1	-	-	CASSHLNLRDEQFF	TGCGCCAGCAGCCATCTAAACCTTCGGGATGAGCAGTTCTTC
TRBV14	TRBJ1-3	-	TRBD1	CASSKDRGNTIYF	TGTGCCAGCAGCAAGGACAGGGGGAACACCATATATTTT
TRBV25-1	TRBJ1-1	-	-	CASSEYTEAFF	TGTGCCAGCAGTGAGTACACTGAAGCTTTCTTT
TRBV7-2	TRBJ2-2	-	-	CASSSAFTGELFF	TGTGCCAGCAGCTCGGCCTTTACCGGGGAGCTGTTTTTT
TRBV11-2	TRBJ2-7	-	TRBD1	CASRRPGQYYEQYF	TGTGCCAGCAGGAGGCCGGGACAGTACTACGAGCAGTACTTC
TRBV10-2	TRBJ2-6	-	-	CASSLNAGANVLTF	TGCGCCAGCAGTTTAAACGCTGGGGCCAACGTCCTGACTTTC
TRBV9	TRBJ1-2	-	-	CASSVQGNYGYTF	TGTGCCAGCAGCGTCCAGGGCAACTATGGCTACACCTTC
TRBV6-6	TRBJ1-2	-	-	CASKGPYGYTF	TGTGCCAGCAAAGGTCCGTATGGCTACACCTTC
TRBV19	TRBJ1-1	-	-	CASSRPLTLAFF	TGTGCCAGTAGTAGGCCCCTAACTCTGGCTTTCTTT
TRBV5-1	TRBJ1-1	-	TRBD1	CASSPGQGRITEAFF	TGCGCCAGCAGCCCCGGACAGGGGAGGATAACTGAAGCTTTCTTT